This TCR beta chain was recorded in a study of T cell responses to AZD1222 COVID-19 vaccine. Worth noting for this clone: Other nucleotide sequences from this sample produce the same CDR3.

Method: immunoSEQ multiplex PCR; TCRdb's copy keeps in-frame clones and lacks some. The repertoire holds tens of thousands of clones, approximately 90% seen once, with approximately 4.5% in the top ten. The CDR3 totals 14 residues. V was pared by 2 bases and J by 6 bases, with 10 bases between. Germline CDR1 reads MDHEN; CDR2 reads SYDVKM. The source is an adult in good health. This specimen was peripheral blood, taken on day 0 of MenACWY control vaccination. The gene calls are TRBV28 and TRBJ1-4; no clear D gene. CDR3 bases: TGTGCCAGCAGTTTACGGTTGGGTGATGAAAAACTGTTTTTT. This encodes CASSLRLGDEKLFF.